These 10 T cell receptor beta chains share one sample of origin, sequenced in a study of early T cells in non-severe SARS-CoV-2 infection. TCRdb analysed the 5' RACE reads with MiXCR anew, one entry per CDR3 protein. Among more than 20,000 distinct CDR3 sequences listed, approximately 6% were seen once. The sequencing input was whole blood. These receptors were collected from an adult who was a healthcare worker with PCR-confirmed SARS-CoV-2 infection or an uninfected control (not recorded which).

Sample share makes this clonotype medium-sized (0.01 to 0.1%). J is TRBJ2-7 and V is TRBV20-1; 12 positions match TRBD2. The CDR3 has 13 residues. The germline gives CDR1 DFQATT, CDR2 SNEGSKA (reference sequence). V lost 6 bases and J lost 2; bases outside the gene matches: 2. CDR3 sequence: CSARTSGAYEQYF. The DNA for the CDR3 is TGCAGTGCCCGGACTAGCGGGGCCTACGAGCAGTACTTC.

Many counts were recorded for this clonotype. The CDR3 nucleotides are TGTGCCAGCAGCTTAGGGACAGGGAGTGAAAAACTGTTTTTT. This sequence encodes CASSLGTGSEKLFF. The chain combines TRBV7-9 with TRBJ1-4; 8 bases match TRBD1. The V and J ends lost 1 base and 7 bases, in that order; junction bases with no gene match: 2. Germline loops: CDR1 SEHNR, CDR2 FQNEAQ (reference sequence). The CDR3 contains 14 residues.

This clonotype occurred many times. The rearrangement links TRBV2 to TRBJ1-5, with a possible D match to TRBD1 (5 bases). The V and J ends lost 8 bases and 0 bases respectively, with 8 bases between them. Germline V lookup: CDR1 SNHLY, CDR2 FYNNEI. This CDR3 is 13 amino acids long. The DNA of the CDR3 is TGTGCCAGCGAAAGGGGTAGCAATCAGCCCCAGCATTTT. This sequence encodes CASERGSNQPQHF.

This clonotype was counted ten times or more. The J gene is TRBJ2-5, the V gene TRBV7-2, with D maybe TRBD1 (6 bases). In germline, CDR1 is SGHTA, CDR2 FQGNSA. V was cut by 5 bases and J by 2 bases, with 15 bases left in between. The CDR3 length is 15 residues. This CDR3 is CASSPLGTIQETQYF. The CDR3 DNA follows: TGTGCCAGCAGCCCCCTCGGGACAATACAAGAGACCCAGTACTTC.

This clonotype was counted many times. The chain employs TRBV4-1 and TRBJ1-1; TRBD1 might be the D (5 bases). This CDR3 comprises 12 residues. The germline CDR1 and CDR2 sequences are MGHRA and YSYEKL. V lost 4 bases, J lost 8 bases, and 11 bases lay in between. CDR3 amino acids: CASSRGTAEAFF. Here the CDR3 DNA reads TGCGCCAGCAGCCGGGGGACCGCAGAAGCTTTCTTT.

This clonotype has at least ten counts. This sequence joins TRBV5-1 and TRBJ2-7; 7 nucleotides line up with TRBD1. The CDR3 consists of 14 residues. The ends lost 3 bases at V and 5 bases at J; junction bases unmatched: 8. From germline, CDR1 is SGHRS and CDR2 YFSETQ. CDR3 DNA: TGCGCCAGCAGCTCATGGACAGGTCGCGACGAGCAGTACTTC. It specifies CASSSWTGRDEQYF.

This clonotype has a count of ten or more. V usage is TRBV9 and J usage is TRBJ2-2; the match to TRBD1 covers 7 bases. V gave up 2 bases and J gave up 6 bases; unmatched junction bases: 7. The CDR3 runs to 15 residues. Germline V gene sequence: CDR1 SGDLS, CDR2 YYNGEE. CDR3 DNA sequence: TGTGCCAGCAGCGTTAAGGGGGCTGCGTCCGGGGAGCTGTTTTTT. This codes for CASSVKGAASGELFF.

In this sample, this clonotype turned up many times. CDR3 residues: CASRVDRQTTNYGYTF. The CDR3 DNA is TGCGCCAGCAGGGTAGATCGACAGACAACTAACTATGGCTACACCTTC. The chain combines TRBV5-1 with TRBJ1-2; TRBD1 might be the D (5 bases). The CDR3 spans 16 residues. CDR1 is SGHRS, CDR2 YFSETQ, per germline. V lost 5 bases and J 0 bases, leaving 17 bases between the germline ends.

Ten or more counts support this clonotype. The rearrangement joins TRBV21-1 to TRBJ2-3; the D call TRBD1 from the table was never checked on the DNA. TRBV21-1 is annotated as a pseudogene. The CDR3 length is 15 residues. The CDR3 here is CASGIQTGATDTQYF. CDR3 nucleotides: TGTGCCAGCGGCATTCAGACAGGGGCGACAGATACGCAGTATTTT.

This clonotype was detected many times. This chain joins TRBV29-1 and TRBJ2-1; the D gene is possibly TRBD2 (5 bases). Trimming removed 6 bases from V and 9 bases from J, with 21 bases in between. Per germline, CDR1 SQVTM and CDR2 ANQGSEA. This CDR3 contains 14 residues. The CDR3 reads CSVTRTFSGGEQFF. CDR3 DNA sequence: TGCAGCGTCACCAGGACTTTCTCCGGCGGTGAGCAGTTCTTC.